This T cell receptor beta chain was identified during a study of long-term antiretroviral therapy in people with HIV. General study points: Clones expanded before ART dominated the repertoire at all time points.

Runs used v3.0 of the immunoSEQ assay and were done at survey level. What sequencing targeted per sample was 40,000-50,000 T-cell genomes. Method: immunoSEQ multiplex PCR; TCRdb's copy keeps in-frame clones and lacks some. The sample lists 6,500 to 8,500 clones, 65% to 75% occurring once. The CDR3 contains 13 residues. CDR1 and CDR2 from the germline V gene are SQVTM and ANQGSEA. Trimming took 6 bases from V and 5 from J, leaving 16 bases between them. As regards this clone: As yet, its antigen is unknown.

This sequence was found in a man aged 40-49 years with HIV. The rearrangement links TRBV29-1 to TRBJ1-2, with D uncertain. The specimen comprised unsorted PBMCs, sampled 0.9 years before starting antiretroviral therapy. CDR3 in amino acids: CSVADDRWYGYTF. CDR3 nucleotides: TGCAGCGTGGCGGACGACCGGTGGTATGGCTACACCTTC.